This TCR beta chain was observed in a study of T cell responses to AZD1222 COVID-19 vaccine. Sequencing used immunoSEQ multiplex PCR; TCRdb keeps in-frame clones, though not all of them. Among about 170,000 clones, around 88% were seen once, and the ten largest hold roughly 1.1%. There are a few counts of this clone. The V gene end was trimmed by 0 bases and the J gene end by 5 bases; junction bases not matched to a gene: 10. This CDR3 is 18 amino acids long. Germline CDR1 reads SGDLS; CDR2 reads YYNGEE. Source: peripheral blood, taken 28 days after the second AZD1222 dose. The chain combines TRBV9 with TRBJ1-6, with 8 bases aligning to TRBD1. The TCR originated in an adult who received the AZD1222 COVID-19 vaccine. CDR3 region: CASSVDSRGRGNNSPLHF. CDR3 coding DNA: TGTGCCAGCAGCGTAGATAGCAGGGGGCGAGGGAATAATTCACCCCTCCACTTT.